The 27 T cell receptor beta chains below all came from one sample that was sequenced in a study of shared clonotypes between healthy human individuals. Clones were read by immunoSEQ multiplex PCR, and TCRdb kept only the in-frame ones, dropping some. The table records about 680,000 clones, about 90% of them present only once. The naive CD8 population came from CD45RO-negative cells selected for CCR7, without terminally differentiated effector memory CD45RA+ cells. Sequencing was carried out using naive CD8+ T cells sorted from blood. These receptor sequences come from a man aged 30-40 years in good health.

This clone appeared a single time. The same CDR3 arises from other DNA sequences in this sample as well. This sequence joins TRBV7-2 and TRBJ2-7; D remains unclear. Germline CDR1 reads SGHTA; CDR2 reads FQGNSA. The length of the CDR3 is 13 residues. Trimming left V 0 bases short and J 1 base short, with 4 bases between. CDR3 region: CASSLADSYEQYF. In DNA, the CDR3 is TGTGCCAGCAGCTTAGCGGATTCCTACGAGCAGTACTTC.

CDR3: CASSLWGTAAGELFF. The CDR3 coding sequence is TGTGCCAGCAGTTTATGGGGGACAGCGGCCGGGGAGCTGTTTTTT. V and J are TRBV27 and TRBJ2-2, with 7 bases lining up with TRBD1. CDR1 is MNHEY, CDR2 SMNVEV, per germline (reference sequence). J was trimmed by 6 bases and V by 1 base; bases with no gene match: 5. The CDR3 has 15 amino acids.

This clone showed up just a few times. The sample contains more than one DNA sequence encoding this CDR3. J is TRBJ2-3 and V is TRBV7-9; D ambiguous. From germline, CDR1 is SEHNR and CDR2 FQNEAQ (reference sequence). The CDR3 is made up of 11 amino acids. Trimming took off 5 bases at V and 2 bases at J, with 2 bases between the two ends. CDR3 sequence (DNA): TGTGCCAGCAGCCCCACAGATACGCAGTATTTT. Translating it yields CASSPTDTQYF.

The chain combines TRBV6-6 with TRBJ2-3; D remains ambiguous. Germline V gives CDR1 MNHNY, CDR2 SVGAGI (reference sequence). The CDR3 extends over 12 amino acids. V was pared by 6 bases and J by 0 bases, with 4 bases between. The CDR3 here is CASRLSTDTQYF. CDR3 bases: TGTGCCAGCAGACTTAGCACAGATACGCAGTATTTT.

The chain joins TRBV28 to TRBJ1-5, with TRBD1 matching 7 bases. Trimming at V came to 3 bases and at J to 6 bases, leaving 8 bases not matched to a gene. This CDR3 contains 15 residues. Germline loops: CDR1 MDHEN, CDR2 SYDVKM. The CDR3 region is CASSFAHRGGQPQHF. Here the CDR3 DNA reads TGTGCCAGCAGTTTTGCCCACAGGGGAGGTCAGCCCCAGCATTTT.

Note on this clone: Distinct nucleotide sequences in the sample also encode this CDR3. This sequence joins TRBV27 and TRBJ2-7; D call uncertain. Trimming shortened V by 2 bases and J by 2 bases, and 7 bases separated the two germline ends. Per germline, CDR1 MNHEY and CDR2 SMNVEV (reference sequence). The CDR3 spans 13 residues. The CDR3: CASSLRRPYEQYF. The DNA of the CDR3 is TGTGCCAGCAGTTTACGGCGCCCCTACGAGCAGTACTTC.

The count of this clone is one. This rearrangement joins TRBV5-1 to TRBJ1-5; TRBD1 matches 9 bases. This CDR3 has 14 residues. The germline V gene encodes CDR1 SGHRS and CDR2 YFSETQ. J lost 7 bases, V lost 3 bases, and 5 bases had no gene match. The CDR3 is CASSWTGAEQPQHF. In nucleotides, the CDR3 is TGCGCCAGCAGCTGGACAGGGGCTGAACAGCCCCAGCATTTT. Using reference TRBV5-1 and TRBJ1-5 for the parts outside the CDR3, the full variable domain is KAGVTQTPRYLIKTRGQQVTLSCSPISGHRSVSWYQQTPGQGLQFLFEYFSETQRNKGNFPGRFSGRQFSNSRSEMNVSTLELGDSALYLCASSWTGAEQPQHFGDGTRLSIL.

The chain uses TRBV28 and TRBJ2-1, with D perhaps TRBD1 (6 bases). V gave up 3 bases and J gave up 0 bases, with 9 bases separating them. The germline gives CDR1 MDHEN, CDR2 SYDVKM. This CDR3 has 15 residues. CDR3 in DNA: TGTGCCAGCAGTTTCCAGGGGAGCTCCTACAATGAGCAGTTCTTC. Translating gives CASSFQGSSYNEQFF.

The chain joins TRBV6-5 to TRBJ1-1; no reliable D call. Trimming pared 3 bases from V and 0 bases from J, leaving 11 bases between. CDR1 MNHEY and CDR2 SVGAGI come from the germline V gene. CDR3 size: 15 residues. The CDR3 sequence: CASSYRHLMNTEAFF. In DNA form, the CDR3 reads TGTGCCAGCAGTTATCGGCACCTTATGAACACTGAAGCTTTCTTT.

This clone is a singleton in its sample. The chain employs TRBV21-1 and TRBJ1-2; TRBD1 is the table's D call, not checked against the DNA. TRBV21-1 is designated a pseudogene. The CDR3 extends over 18 amino acids. In nucleotides, the CDR3 is TGTGCCAGCAGCCCAGGGAGTGGGACAGGCGGGATAAACTATGGCTACACCTTC. It yields the protein CASSPGSGTGGINYGYTF.

The rearrangement links TRBV11-2 to TRBJ2-3; 9 nucleotides align to TRBD1. The germline V gene encodes CDR1 SGHAT and CDR2 FQNNGV. Trimming removed 6 bases from V and 5 bases from J; junction bases left unmatched: 9. The length of the CDR3 is 15 residues. CDR3 in DNA: TGTGCCAGCAGTTACAGGGGGCGTGTGGAAGATACGCAGTATTTT. It codes for CASSYRGRVEDTQYF.

This clone was recorded once. The chain joins TRBV18 to TRBJ2-1; TRBD2 aligns across 13 bases. The CDR3 consists of 16 residues. Germline V CDR1 and CDR2: KGHSH, LQKENI. V lost 3 bases and J lost 6; bases outside the gene matches: 5. The CDR3, as DNA: TGTGCCAGCTCACCCTGGACTAGCGGGGGTAGCAATGAGCAGTTCTTC. As protein: CASSPWTSGGSNEQFF.

V usage is TRBV4-1 and J usage is TRBJ2-6; 7 bases line up with TRBD1. Germline CDR1 is MGHRA and CDR2 is YSYEKL. The length of the CDR3 is 17 residues. V trimming: 4 bases; J trimming: 0 bases; junction bases outside the gene matches: 6. This CDR3 reads CASSPMGQNSGANVLTF. The CDR3 region has the DNA TGCGCCAGCAGCCCCATGGGACAGAACTCTGGGGCCAACGTCCTGACTTTC.

The chain combines TRBV27 with TRBJ2-7; D gene unclear. The CDR3 extends over 11 amino acids. Germline loops: CDR1 MNHEY, CDR2 SMNVEV (reference sequence). Trimming left V 5 bases short and J 3 bases short, with 5 bases between. For the CDR3, the DNA is TGTGCCAGCAGTACACTCTACGAGCAGTACTTC. It yields the protein CASSTLYEQYF.

The chain combines TRBV6-5 with TRBJ1-4; D uncertain. Trimming shortened V by 3 bases and J by 7 bases, and 12 bases separated the two germline ends. CDR1 is MNHEY and CDR2 is SVGAGI in the germline V gene. The CDR3 runs to 14 residues. The DNA for the CDR3 is TGTGCCAGCAGTTATCTTCGTTCGGGTGAAAAACTGTTTTTT. Translation gives CASSYLRSGEKLFF.

The CDR3 nucleotides read TGTGCCAGCAGTTTTGGGGCGGGAGTCGGTTATAGCTACAACAATGAGCAGTTCTTC. Protein product: CASSFGAGVGYSYNNEQFF. The V call is TRBV28, the J call TRBJ2-1; TRBD2 aligns across 7 bases. The CDR3 loop spans 19 amino acids. V was clipped by 3 bases and J by 5 bases; unmatched bases: 19. The germline V gene has CDR1 MDHEN and CDR2 SYDVKM.

The chain carries TRBV19 and TRBJ2-5, with 10 bases matching TRBD2. J gave up 2 bases and V 3 bases, and 9 bases lay outside the gene matches. The CDR3 consists of 17 residues. Germline V CDR1 and CDR2: LNHDA, SQIVND (reference sequence). Here the CDR3 reads CASSISSGRLGQETQYF. In nucleotides, the CDR3 is TGTGCCAGTAGTATTAGTAGCGGGAGGTTAGGTCAAGAGACCCAGTACTTC.

This chain connects TRBV5-4 to TRBJ2-7; 7 bases agree with TRBD2. CDR3 size: 14 residues. Germline CDR1 reads SGHNT; CDR2 reads YYREEE (reference sequence). Trimming cost V 1 base and J 2 bases; bases outside gene matches: 3. The CDR3: CASSLRGSTYEQYF. The DNA of the CDR3 is TGTGCCAGCAGCTTGCGCGGGAGCACCTACGAGCAGTACTTC.

The J gene is TRBJ2-3, the V gene TRBV15, with 10 nucleotides matching TRBD2. Germline CDR1 and CDR2: LNHNV and YYDKDF (reference sequence). CDR3 size: 16 residues. The V segment lost 4 bases and the J segment 3 bases; nucleotides outside the gene matches: 7. The CDR3: CATSKSSGSITDTQYF. For the CDR3, the DNA is TGTGCCACCAGCAAGTCTAGCGGGAGTATAACAGATACGCAGTATTTT.

V usage is TRBV27 and J usage is TRBJ2-1; D might be TRBD2 (6 bases). Per germline, CDR1 MNHEY and CDR2 SMNVEV (reference sequence). With 2 bases removed from V and 10 bases from J, the gap between germline ends came to 15 bases. This CDR3 is 14 amino acids long. CDR3 residues: CASSLGQGGYEQFF. The CDR3 DNA is TGTGCCAGCAGTTTAGGGCAGGGAGGATACGAGCAGTTCTTC.

As concerns this clone: One end of the junction is discordant with germline, which a read error may explain. The chain recombines TRBV6-1 with TRBJ1-2; 7 nucleotides align to TRBD1. This CDR3 spans 16 amino acids. The germline gives CDR1 MNHNS, CDR2 SASEGT. CDR3 nucleotide sequence: TGTGCCAACAGTGAAGCGTTCGGGATAGGGGGCATGGGCTACACCTTC. Translated: CANSEAFGIGGMGYTF.

The rearrangement links TRBV4-1 to TRBJ2-1; D might be TRBD1 (6 bases). V was shortened by 3 bases and J by 7 bases, with 19 bases between the two germline ends. Per the germline V gene, CDR1 is MGHRA and CDR2 is YSYEKL. The CDR3 sequence is 16 residues long. CDR3 protein: CASSHLTADRGNEQFF. CDR3 sequence (DNA): TGCGCCAGCAGCCACCTAACGGCGGACAGAGGGAATGAGCAGTTCTTC.

The V call is TRBV4-1, the J call TRBJ2-3; 10 nucleotides match TRBD2. CDR3 size: 15 residues. The germline V gene has CDR1 MGHRA and CDR2 YSYEKL. The V and J ends lost 6 bases and 1 base, in that order; junction bases with no gene match: 4. Here the CDR3 reads CASRASGGRTDTQYF. For the CDR3, the DNA is TGCGCCAGCAGGGCTAGCGGGGGACGCACAGATACGCAGTATTTT.

A word on this clone: Other DNA sequences in the same sample also yield this CDR3. The chain combines TRBV7-9 with TRBJ2-7; D is perhaps TRBD1 (6 bases). The CDR3 contains 13 residues. Germline values: CDR1 SEHNR, CDR2 FQNEAQ (reference sequence). V was shortened by 4 bases and J by 3 bases, with 10 bases between the two germline ends. CDR3 sequence reads: CASSSRGGYEQYF. The CDR3 DNA reads TGTGCCAGCAGCTCGCGAGGGGGCTACGAGCAGTACTTC.

The chain is built from TRBV9 and TRBJ2-1; 9 nucleotides agree with TRBD2. The germline CDR1 and CDR2 sequences are SGDLS and YYNGEE. With 2 bases clipped from V and 6 bases from J, the junction kept 6 bases outside the gene matches. The CDR3 covers 15 residues. Here the CDR3 reads CASSVYSGSFNEQFF. The CDR3 nucleotides read TGTGCCAGCAGCGTGTATAGCGGGAGCTTCAATGAGCAGTTCTTC.

This clone was observed once. CDR3: CASSPTPGTSGKVIANEQFF. The DNA of the CDR3 is TGCGCCAGCAGCCCCACACCCGGGACTAGCGGGAAAGTCATCGCCAATGAGCAGTTCTTC. V usage is TRBV5-1 and J usage is TRBJ2-1; the match to TRBD2 covers 13 bases. Trimming took 4 bases from V and 6 from J; bases not matched to a gene: 19. The CDR3 has 20 residues. Germline values: CDR1 SGHRS, CDR2 YFSETQ.

CDR3: CASNPPGSTEAFF. For the CDR3, the DNA is TGTGCCAGCAACCCCCCAGGGTCCACTGAAGCTTTCTTT. The rearrangement joins TRBV6-1 to TRBJ1-1; D possibly corresponds to TRBD1 (5 bases). The CDR3 has 13 residues. Per the germline V gene, CDR1 is MNHNS and CDR2 is SASEGT. With 7 bases removed from V and 4 bases from J, the gap between germline ends came to 13 bases.